The text below deals with one T cell receptor beta chain. Other DNA sequences in this specimen translate into the identical CDR3. These data originate in a study of T cell changes during pregnancy in multiple sclerosis. Using immunoSEQ multiplex PCR, the repertoire was profiled, and TCRdb retains in-frame clones only, with some absent. The sample holds approximately 60,000 clones, approximately 95% seen once. There are 13 residues in the CDR3. From germline, CDR1 is MNHEY and CDR2 SMNVEV (reference sequence). Trimming left V 5 bases short and J 0 bases short, with 8 bases between. The receptor was isolated from a female donor with multiple sclerosis, enrolled in a pregnancy study. This sample comprised CD8+ T cells from peripheral blood mononuclear cells, obtained in the second trimester of pregnancy. The chain links TRBV27 to TRBJ2-7; tentatively, D is TRBD1 (6 bases). CDR3 DNA sequence: TGTGCCAGCAGTCTACAGGGCTCCTACGAGCAGTACTTC. Protein: CASSLQGSYEQYF.